This T cell receptor beta chain was captured by sequencing in a study of monozygotic twins with inflammatory bowel disease. Study results and limitations: On the inverse Simpson index, IBD patients scored lower for TCRbeta diversity than healthy co-twins. Versus healthy twins, IBD patients showed fewer clonotypes shared with others, especially with disease activity.

TCRdb re-analyzed the 5' RACE reads; it lists each CDR3 protein once, without DNA. The table lists nearly 450,000 distinct CDR3 sequences. Per germline, CDR1 MNHNS and CDR2 SASEGT. The CDR3 consists of 13 residues. Note on this clonotype: What it binds is not known.

The receptor's source is a human donor with ulcerative colitis or Crohn's disease, or a healthy co-twin of an affected twin (not recorded which). The rearrangement uses TRBV6-1 and TRBJ1-5; TCRdb lists TRBD1, though no DNA is available to test this call. Sequences were obtained from blood. The CDR3 region is CASGNRENQPQHF.